One sample yielded the 30 T cell receptor beta chains listed below, sequenced in a study of vaccination and CD4 T cells after COVID-19. Treatment noted: 10-day PBMC culture with coronavirus spike peptide pools or control peptides (ViraFEST assay). Sequencing of DNA taken from cultured CD4+ T cells relied on the Oncomine TCR Beta short-read assay. TCRdb passed the PCR reads through MiXCR, listing each CDR3 protein once. This table holds about 17,000 distinct CDR3 sequences, more than 40% found once. For these receptors, no antigen is known. Specimen: CD4+ T cells from blood, cultured in vitro, collected before SARS-CoV-2 vaccination. All receptors derive from a human donor who had recovered from COVID-19.

This clonotype was observed a handful of times. The chain is built from TRBV7-2 and TRBJ1-5; TRBD1 is a possible D gene (5 bases). CDR1 and CDR2 (germline): SGHTA, FQGNSA. Trimming took off 0 bases at V and 5 bases at J, with 11 bases between the two ends. The CDR3 extends over 15 amino acids. The CDR3 nucleotides are TGTGCCAGCAGCTTAGCGCAGGGAAGCGATCAGCCCCAGCATTTT. Translating gives CASSLAQGSDQPQHF.

V and J are TRBV19 and TRBJ1-1, with unresolved D. The CDR3 contains 16 residues. V lost 6 bases and J 1 base, leaving 18 bases between the germline ends. Germline values: CDR1 LNHDA, CDR2 SQIVND (reference sequence). Here the CDR3 reads CASSPVAGTRNTEAFF. Written as DNA, the CDR3 is TGTGCCAGTAGCCCAGTAGCGGGAACCAGGAACACTGAAGCTTTCTTT.

This clonotype turned up a few times. The chain uses TRBV6-1 and TRBJ2-7; D possibly corresponds to TRBD2 (6 bases). Per germline, CDR1 MNHNS and CDR2 SASEGT. This CDR3 has 12 amino acids. V was cut by 6 bases and J by 2 bases, with 8 bases left in between. The CDR3: CASSRGAYEQYF. The DNA of the CDR3 is TGTGCCAGCAGCCGCGGGGCCTACGAGCAGTACTTC.

The chain is built from TRBV20-1 and TRBJ2-1, with a tentative D call TRBD1 (6 bases). Trimming removed 4 bases from V and 4 bases from J, with 11 bases in between. CDR3 length equals 13 residues. Germline values: CDR1 DFQATT, CDR2 SNEGSKA (reference sequence). CDR3 bases: TGCAGTGCTACAAGGACAGTTTACAATGAGCAGTTCTTC. Protein: CSATRTVYNEQFF.

J is TRBJ1-1 and V is TRBV19; 11 bases line up with TRBD1. The CDR3 sequence is 15 residues long. Germline V gene lookup returns CDR1 LNHDA and CDR2 SQIVND (reference sequence). With V trimmed by 8 bases and J by 7 bases, 12 bases remained unmatched. CDR3 bases: TGTGCCAGTGGACAGGGGGCGCGTTGGCCCAGTGAAGCTTTCTTT. Translating it yields CASGQGARWPSEAFF.

This clonotype came up a few times. The chain employs TRBV19 and TRBJ1-6; 7 nucleotides line up with TRBD1. The CDR3 runs to 14 residues. V lost 1 base and J lost 9; bases outside the gene matches: 3. The V gene's germline CDR1 is LNHDA and CDR2 SQIVND (reference sequence). CDR3 sequence reads: CASSIGGQSSPLHF. CDR3 DNA: TGTGCCAGTAGTATAGGGGGACAGTCTTCACCCCTCCACTTT. The full variable domain, in which reference TRBV19 and TRBJ1-6 provide the parts outside the CDR3, is DGGITQSPKYLFRKEGQNVTLSCEQNLNHDAMYWYRQDPGQGLRLIYYSQIVNDFQKGDIAEGYSVSREKKESFPLTVTSAQKNPTAFYLCASSIGGQSSPLHFGNGTRLTVT.

J is TRBJ2-5 and V is TRBV20-1, with a weak D call TRBD2 (5 bases). Germline CDR1 reads DFQATT; CDR2 reads SNEGSKA (reference sequence). V was cut by 5 bases and J by 3 bases, with 19 bases left in between. The CDR3 sequence is 15 residues long. DNA of the CDR3: TGCAGTGCTCTAGCTCGACAAGGCGTAAAAGAGACCCAGTACTTC. As protein: CSALARQGVKETQYF.

The chain is built from TRBV27 and TRBJ2-7; 10 bases align to TRBD2. There are 15 residues in the CDR3. The germline gives CDR1 MNHEY, CDR2 SMNVEV (reference sequence). J gave up 7 bases and V 1 base, and 7 bases lay outside the gene matches. The CDR3 sequence: CASSLLSGRASEQYF. CDR3 sequence (DNA): TGTGCCAGCAGTTTATTGAGCGGGAGGGCCTCAGAGCAGTACTTC.

There are a few counts of this clonotype. The genes are TRBV19 and TRBJ2-1, with TRBD2 matching over 8 bases. The J segment lost 7 bases and the V segment lost 1 base, leaving 3 bases of the junction unmatched. The germline V gene encodes CDR1 LNHDA and CDR2 SQIVND (reference sequence). The CDR3 spans 14 residues. This CDR3 is CASSIAGTRNEQFF. CDR3 in DNA: TGTGCCAGTAGTATAGCCGGGACTAGGAATGAGCAGTTCTTC.

This chain uses TRBV20-1 with TRBJ2-7; the D call may be TRBD1 or TRBD2 (5 bases each). Trimming removed 6 bases at V and 7 bases at J, with 16 bases between. CDR3 length: 12 amino acids. Germline loops: CDR1 DFQATT, CDR2 SNEGSKA (reference sequence). The CDR3 nucleotides are TGCAGTGCAGCCGGATCATGGGGGGAGCAGTACTTC. Translation: CSAAGSWGEQYF.

This chain connects TRBV12-3 or TRBV12-4 to TRBJ1-2; D is ambiguous. Trimming removed 2 bases at V and 8 bases at J, with 15 bases between. The length of the CDR3 is 14 residues. CDR3: CASSLSASAYGYTF. CDR3 DNA: TGTGCCAGCAGTTTAAGCGCCAGTGCATACGGCTACACCTTC.

The chain joins TRBV6-5 to TRBJ1-4; D is perhaps TRBD1 (5 bases). Germline lookup yields CDR1 MNHEY and CDR2 SVGAGI. Between the trimmed V and J ends, which lost 0 bases and 10 bases, there was a span of 12 bases. The CDR3 is 14 amino acids. The chain's CDR3 is CASSYSTAMGKLFF. The CDR3 DNA is TGTGCCAGCAGTTACTCGACAGCGATGGGAAAACTGTTTTTT.

The chain uses TRBV19 and TRBJ1-2, with D tentatively TRBD1 (6 bases). Germline CDR1 and CDR2: LNHDA and SQIVND (reference sequence). The V and J ends lost 5 bases and 4 bases respectively, with 11 bases between them. The CDR3 length is 13 residues. The CDR3 reads CASSVGQLYGYTF. CDR3 coding DNA: TGTGCCAGTAGTGTCGGACAGCTCTATGGCTACACCTTC.

This clonotype was seen just once. The chain combines TRBV7-9 with TRBJ1-1; D call uncertain. This CDR3 has 11 amino acids. Trimming left V 3 bases short and J 3 bases short, with 2 bases between. Germline loops: CDR1 SEHNR, CDR2 FQNEAQ (reference sequence). The CDR3 loop reads CASSFDTEAFF. The DNA for the CDR3 is TGTGCCAGCAGCTTTGACACTGAAGCTTTCTTT.

This clonotype was observed a handful of times. The CDR3 region is CASSLSDQGAGGYTF. In nucleotides, the CDR3 is TGTGCCAGCAGTTTGTCGGATCAGGGGGCCGGAGGCTACACCTTC. V usage is TRBV27 and J usage is TRBJ1-2; 8 bases are a match to TRBD1. Germline V CDR1 and CDR2: MNHEY, SMNVEV (reference sequence). J gave up 8 bases and V 3 bases, and 11 bases lay outside the gene matches. The CDR3 consists of 15 residues.

There are a few counts of this clonotype. The chain has TRBV19 and TRBJ1-5; 7 nucleotides align to TRBD1. Trimming took 9 bases from V and 0 from J; bases not matched to a gene: 2. This CDR3 is built from 13 residues. Germline CDR1 and CDR2: LNHDA and SQIVND (reference sequence). The CDR3 sequence is CASGTDSNQPQHF. DNA for the CDR3: TGTGCCAGCGGGACAGATAGCAATCAGCCCCAGCATTTT.

This clonotype showed up just a few times. The genes are TRBV6-1 and TRBJ2-5, with D perhaps matching TRBD1 or TRBD2 (5 bases each). Trimming took 6 bases from V and 0 from J, leaving 11 bases between them. The CDR3 is 14 amino acids. The germline V gene has CDR1 MNHNS and CDR2 SASEGT. DNA for the CDR3: TGTGCCAGCAGCTTGGGACGGTACCAAGAGACCCAGTACTTC. The encoded protein is CASSLGRYQETQYF.

V gene TRBV12-3 or TRBV12-4 combines with J gene TRBJ1-1, with D hard to call. The CDR3 spans 13 residues. V was trimmed by 3 bases and J by 6 bases, leaving 11 bases between them. The CDR3 nucleotides are TGTGCCAGCAGTTTCGCCGCAGGAGCTGAAGCTTTCTTT. Its protein product is CASSFAAGAEAFF.

V is TRBV6-1 and J is TRBJ2-4; 8 bases are a match to TRBD1. V lost 5 bases and J lost 1; bases outside the gene matches: 10. The CDR3 is made up of 17 amino acids. Germline V gene sequence: CDR1 MNHNS, CDR2 SASEGT. CDR3 DNA: TGTGCCAGCAGTAACGGACAGGGTTTGGGGGCCAAAAACATTCAGTACTTC. Its protein is CASSNGQGLGAKNIQYF.

This clonotype was recorded a few times. The V gene is TRBV20-1, the J gene TRBJ1-1, with 11 bases matching TRBD1. CDR1 is DFQATT and CDR2 is SNEGSKA in the germline V gene (reference sequence). This CDR3 has 14 amino acids. After removal of 0 bases from V and 10 bases from J, the junction contained 7 bases not matched to a gene. This CDR3 reads CSAREEAGTGGAFF. The CDR3 nucleotides read TGCAGTGCTAGAGAGGAAGCCGGGACAGGGGGAGCTTTCTTT.

The chain is built from TRBV29-1 and TRBJ1-1; weak D call: TRBD1 (6 bases). Germline V gene lookup returns CDR1 SQVTM and CDR2 ANQGSEA. This CDR3 region has 11 residues. V was shortened by 3 bases and J by 7 bases, with 9 bases between the two germline ends. This CDR3 reads CSVERTVEAFF. CDR3 DNA: TGCAGCGTTGAGAGGACAGTTGAAGCTTTCTTT.

This clonotype has only a few counts. This chain uses TRBV19 with TRBJ1-5; possibly TRBD1 for D (6 bases). The germline V gene encodes CDR1 LNHDA and CDR2 SQIVND (reference sequence). The CDR3 is made up of 15 amino acids. The V and J ends lost 5 bases and 1 base respectively, with 12 bases between them. The DNA for the CDR3 is TGTGCCAGTAGTTACGGGGGGCGAAGCAATCAGCCCCAGCATTTT. Its protein is CASSYGGRSNQPQHF.

The chain links TRBV20-1 to TRBJ1-1; TRBD1 matches 8 bases. CDR3 length equals 12 residues. V was clipped by 2 bases and J by 9 bases; unmatched bases: 5. CDR1 DFQATT and CDR2 SNEGSKA come from the germline V gene (reference sequence). CDR3 nucleotide sequence: TGCAGTGCTAGAAGGGACAGGCATAAAGCTTTCTTT. Translating gives CSARRDRHKAFF.

This clonotype was counted only a few times. In DNA form, the CDR3 reads TGCAGCGTGGCTCTAGGTGAGGTTACTGAAGCTTTCTTT. It is translated as CSVALGEVTEAFF. The chain uses TRBV29-1 and TRBJ1-1; D gene ambiguous. The length of the CDR3 is 13 residues. Trimming removed 6 bases from V and 5 bases from J, with 16 bases in between. Germline V lookup: CDR1 SQVTM, CDR2 ANQGSEA.

The gene calls are TRBV6-8 and TRBJ1-5, with unresolved D. Germline-derived CDR1 and CDR2 are MNHGY and SAAAGT. The CDR3 loop spans 14 amino acids. V lost 7 bases, J lost 1 base, and 11 bases lay in between. DNA for the CDR3: TGTGCCAGCAATCATGGCGAAAGCAATCAGCCCCAGCATTTT. Its translation: CASNHGESNQPQHF.

The chain uses TRBV11-2 and TRBJ1-6; no definite D call. The germline V gene encodes CDR1 SGHAT and CDR2 FQNNGV. CDR3 length: 16 residues. Trimming took off 1 base at V and 7 bases at J, with 14 bases between the two ends. The CDR3 is CASSLGVRLPNSPLHF. The CDR3 DNA reads as TGTGCCAGCAGCTTAGGGGTACGTCTGCCAAATTCACCCCTCCACTTT.

This clonotype was observed a few times. The chain combines TRBV6-1 with TRBJ1-1, with D possibly being TRBD1 (5 bases). CDR1 is MNHNS and CDR2 is SASEGT in the germline V gene. This CDR3 spans 14 amino acids. Trimming left V 4 bases short and J 10 bases short, with 19 bases between. The CDR3 sequence is CASSVLNRPTGAFF. DNA of the CDR3: TGTGCCAGCAGTGTACTTAACAGGCCGACCGGAGCTTTCTTT.

This clonotype has only a few counts. V and J are TRBV6-1 and TRBJ1-3; D gene uncertain. Germline assignment: CDR1 MNHNS and CDR2 SASEGT. Trimming left V 6 bases short and J 0 bases short, with 9 bases between. The CDR3 covers 14 residues. The CDR3 nucleotides read TGTGCCAGCAGACAGACCCGCTCTGGAAACACCATATATTTT. Translation: CASRQTRSGNTIYF.

The rearrangement links TRBV28 to TRBJ1-2; 9 bases map to TRBD1. The CDR3 runs to 17 residues. Germline V gene sequence: CDR1 MDHEN, CDR2 SYDVKM. Trimming removed 4 bases from V and 3 bases from J; junction bases left unmatched: 12. CDR3 loop: CASSSPGGGQGDYGYTF. DNA for the CDR3: TGTGCCAGCAGTTCGCCGGGAGGGGGACAGGGCGACTATGGCTACACCTTC.

This chain connects TRBV18 to TRBJ1-3; D remains unclear. The CDR3 extends over 14 amino acids. In germline, CDR1 is KGHSH, CDR2 LQKENI. V was trimmed by 1 base and J by 2 bases, leaving 6 bases between them. The CDR3 coding sequence is TGTGCCAGCTCACCACAGGGAACTGGAAACACCATATATTTT. Its translation: CASSPQGTGNTIYF.